What follows are 15 T cell receptor delta chains derived from one specimen sequenced in a study of γδ T cells in repeated Plasmodium falciparum infection. TCRdb made new clone calls on the multiplex PCR reads using CATT. The table includes around 50,000 delta-chain clones, roughly 1.9% detected once. Bulk repertoires came from Vgamma9/Vdelta2+ or Vdelta2-negative gammadelta T cells flow-sorted from PBMC. The sequencing sample was made of gamma-delta T cells from blood. The receptors stem from a pool of human donors (malaria-infected and uninfected, not separated).

The chain joins TRDV1 to TRDJ2; 11 bases are shared with TRDD3. Here the J gene came from matching the DNA to germline, since TCRdb omits it. The CDR3 runs to 19 residues. Germline V lookup: CDR1 TSWWSYY, CDR2 QGS. The junction had 16 bases not matched to a gene; V was cut back by 4 bases and J by 6 bases. The CDR3 DNA reads TGTGCTCTTGGGGGAGCCTTCCTGGGGGATACAGTTGGGGCAGCACAACTCTTCTTT. This sequence encodes CALGGAFLGDTVGAAQLFF.

This clone came up many times. TCRdb's listed protein matches a much larger clone and diverges from this DNA's translation at residue 9, likely through a read error; the protein shown comes from the DNA. The chain carries TRDV3 and TRDJ1, with 11 bases that match TRDD3. The CDR3 is 14 residues long. CDR1 is TVYSNPD and CDR2 is GDNSRS in the germline V gene (reference sequence). The J segment lost 8 bases and the V segment lost 4 bases, leaving 12 bases of the junction unmatched. CDR3 amino acids: CASYYWGIEPKLIF. The CDR3 nucleotides are TGTGCCTCCTATTACTGGGGGATAGAGCCAAAACTCATCTTT. The full variable domain, rest sourced from reference TRDV3 and TRDJ1, is CDKVTQSSPDQTVASGSEVVLLCTYDTVYSNPDLFWYRIRPDYSFQFVFYGDNSRSEGADFTQGRFSVKHILTQKAFHLVISPVRTEDSATYYCASYYWGIEPKLIFGKGTRVTVEP.

The table lists this clone with a few counts. A far more abundant clone sits one base away, making this likely a read error. Other DNA sequences of this sample code for an identical CDR3. This chain uses TRDV1 with TRDJ1; 13 bases are a match to TRDD3. No J segment appears in TCRdb, so it was assigned here by matching the sequence to germline. CDR1 and CDR2 (germline): TSWWSYY, QGS. CDR3 length equals 24 residues. The CDR3 region is CALGKISYFYWGIRGKGYTDKLIF. For the CDR3, the DNA is TGCGCTCTTGGAAAAATTTCCTACTTCTACTGGGGGATACGAGGTAAGGGGTACACCGATAAACTCATCTTT.

A remark on this clone: At one of its ends the junction is not consistent with the germline gene, which may arise from a read error. The chain employs TRDV2 and TRDJ1; 13 bases align to TRDD3. TCRdb carries no J gene annotation; the J gene was assigned here by matching the DNA with germline. The germline V gene has CDR1 GEAIGNYY and CDR2 EKD. The CDR3 runs to 19 residues. The CDR3 reads CAFDTLQLGDTGRSDKLIF. The DNA of the CDR3 is TGTGCCTTTGACACCCTCCAACTGGGGGATACGGGGAGATCCGATAAACTCATCTTT.

In its sample, this clone was seen a few times. TCRdb has a much larger clone's protein, which differs at residue 3 from the translation of this DNA, likely because of a read error; what is shown is the protein translated from the DNA. CDR3 DNA sequence: TGTGCTCGTGGGCGCCTAAGGCCCGATAAACTCATCTTT. Amino acid sequence: CARGRLRPDKLIF. The V and J genes are TRDV1 and TRDJ1; D not resolved. The J gene, not given by TCRdb, was assigned here from a germline match of the nucleotide sequence. This CDR3 has 13 residues. Germline V lookup: CDR1 TSWWSYY, CDR2 QGS.

In this sample, this clone turned up a few times. TCRdb pairs this DNA with a much larger clone's protein that differs at residues 6 and 11, likely a read error; the protein shown was translated from the DNA. This chain uses TRDV3 with TRDJ1; perhaps TRDD3 as D (5 bases). The J gene was not available in TCRdb and was assigned here by matching the DNA to germline segments. Deletions cut 2 bases from V and 3 bases from J, with 22 bases between. Germline V gene lookup returns CDR1 TVYSNPD and CDR2 GDNSRS (reference sequence). The length of the CDR3 is 16 residues. CDR3 residues: CAFDYRGPAYADKLIF. CDR3 sequence (DNA): TGTGCCTTTGATTACAGGGGGCCAGCGTACGCCGATAAACTCATCTTT.

Worth noting for this clone: A read error likely explains why the TCRdb protein, taken from a much larger clone, differs from this DNA's translation at residue 14; the protein shown is translated from the DNA. This chain uses TRDV1 with TRDJ1, with 8 nucleotides matching TRDD3. The J gene is absent in TCRdb and was assigned here via DNA matching to germline. From germline, CDR1 is TSWWSYY and CDR2 QGS. J lost 5 bases, V lost 0 bases, and 20 bases had no gene match. The CDR3 loop spans 20 amino acids. CDR3 protein: CALGELEVRRGYRGGDKLIF. The CDR3 bases are TGTGCTCTTGGGGAACTAGAGGTGCGTAGGGGATACAGGGGGGGAGATAAACTCATCTTT.

A word on this clone: This likely reflects a read error, since a far larger clone is one base away. The sample carries other DNA sequences with the same CDR3. CDR3 sequence (DNA): TGTGCCTGTGAAGGACTGGGGGATACGGAGTACACCGATAAACTCATATTT. This gives the protein CACEGLGDTEYTDKLIF. The J gene went uncalled, whereas the V gene is TRDV2; the table calls TRDD3, which could not be checked here. CDR1 is GEAIGNYY, CDR2 EKD, per germline. This CDR3 is 17 amino acids long.

On this clone: A far larger clone is a single base away, which makes a read error likely. In the same sample, other DNA sequences code for this CDR3. The chain employs TRDV2 and TRDJ1; 8 bases fit TRDD3. TCRdb records no J gene; here it was assigned by comparing the DNA to germline. The germline V gene encodes CDR1 GEAIGNYY and CDR2 EKD. This CDR3 is 23 amino acids long. The trim removed 0 bases at V and 0 bases at J, leaving 26 bases unmatched. Here the CDR3 DNA reads TGTGCCTGTGACACCCTCCCGACGCCTGGGGGACGCGGCCGGCCGACCAACACCGATAAACTCATCTTT. Translating gives CACDTLPTPGGRGRPTNTDKLIF.

This clone was seen a few times. TCRdb assigns this DNA the protein of a much larger clone, which departs from its translation at residue 11; this likely reflects a read error, and the protein shown comes from translating the DNA. J is TRDJ1 and V is TRDV3, with TRDD3 matching 8 bases. Because TCRdb records no J gene, it was assigned here through a match of the DNA to germline. V trimming: 1 base; J trimming: 0 bases; junction bases outside the gene matches: 25. Per the germline V gene, CDR1 is TVYSNPD and CDR2 is GDNSRS (reference sequence). CDR3 length equals 21 residues. The CDR3, as DNA: TGTGCCTTTACCTACCCCTCCTACTGGGGGTTAGCATCCTTGTACACCGATAAACTCATCTTT. Translating it yields CAFTYPSYWGLASLYTDKLIF. Looking up the rest from reference TRDV3 and TRDJ1 gives the full variable domain: CDKVTQSSPDQTVASGSEVVLLCTYDTVYSNPDLFWYRIRPDYSFQFVFYGDNSRSEGADFTQGRFSVKHILTQKAFHLVISPVRTEDSATYYCAFTYPSYWGLASLYTDKLIFGKGTRVTVEP.

This clone qualifies as medium-sized. A far larger clone is a single base away, which makes a read error likely. The chain uses TRAV38-2/DV8 and TRDJ1, with 7 nucleotides matching TRDD3. Per germline, CDR1 TSESDYY and CDR2 QEAYKQQN. The junction had 14 bases not matched to a gene; V was cut back by 0 bases and J by 0 bases. There are 19 residues in the CDR3. Here the CDR3 reads CAYRSASLPGDLYTDKLIF. CDR3 DNA sequence: TGTGCTTATAGGAGCGCGAGCCTACCGGGGGATCTCTACACCGATAAACTCATCTTT.

As to this clone: TCRdb's entry gives the protein of a much larger clone, which mismatches this DNA's translation at residue 5, likely from a read error; the protein reported here is translated from the DNA. The chain uses TRDV1 and TRDJ1, with D perhaps matching TRDD3 (8 bases). TCRdb lists no J gene, so it was determined here by aligning the DNA to germline. The CDR3 contains 24 residues. Germline CDR1 is TSWWSYY and CDR2 is QGS. For the CDR3, the DNA is TGTGCCCTGGGCCAATTCCTACTTCTCCCCTGGGGGACAAAAATCCCGAGGTACACCGATAAACTCATCTTT. This gives the protein CALGQFLLLPWGTKIPRYTDKLIF.

As to this clone: A far bigger clonotype differs at one base, so this is likely a read error. This sample also contains other DNA sequences that code for the same CDR3. The chain carries TRDV3 and TRDJ1; 10 bases agree with TRDD3. Since TCRdb gives no J gene, matching the DNA to germline was used here to assign it. CDR1 is TVYSNPD, CDR2 GDNSRS, per germline (reference sequence). Trimming removed 4 bases from V and 10 bases from J; junction bases left unmatched: 9. This CDR3 has 12 residues. CDR3 residues: CASRAWGIPLIF. In DNA form, the CDR3 reads TGTGCCTCCAGGGCATGGGGGATACCACTCATCTTT.

This clone has only a few counts. For this DNA, TCRdb reports the protein of a much larger clone, which diverges at residue 14, most likely from a read error; the protein presented here is translated directly from the DNA. No call exists for the J gene, whereas the V gene is TRDV1; TRDD3 reflects the table's D call only, with no check against the DNA. Germline lookup yields CDR1 TSWWSYY and CDR2 QGS. This CDR3 has 15 amino acids. The CDR3 region has the DNA TGTGCTCTTGGGGAACTGATAACCGCCACCGATAAACTCACCTTT. Amino acids: CALGELITATDKLTF.

In its sample, this clone was seen a few times. A read error likely explains why the TCRdb protein, taken from a much larger clone, differs from this DNA's translation at residue 14; the protein shown is translated from the DNA. The V gene was identified as TRDV3, while no J gene was called; TRDD3, as called in the table, went unchecked against the DNA. CDR1 is TVYSNPD, CDR2 GDNSRS, per germline (reference sequence). The CDR3 totals 16 residues. The CDR3, as DNA: TGTGCCTTTAGCCCTGGGGGATACCTTGATGGCGATAAACCCATCTTT. This codes for CAFSPGGYLDGDKPIF.